At least ten counts were recorded for the clone carrying this T cell receptor beta chain. V shed 5 bases and J 5 bases; nucleotides not matched to a gene: 6. Germline assignment: CDR1 MNHEY and CDR2 SMNVEV (reference sequence). The CDR3 totals 15 residues. The source of the sample is a study of molecular identifiers for immune sequencing clone quantification. TCRdb reprocessed the PCR reads via MiXCR and lists one record per CDR3 protein. This table holds under 650,000 distinct CDR3 sequences, about 20% found once. The sample taken for sequencing was naive CD8+ T cells from blood, with Jurkat cell RNA spiked in. Subset here: FACS-sorted CD8+CD4-CCR7+CD45RA+ naive T cells. The source is a human donor in good health. Some libraries in this study had Jurkat cell RNA spiked in. The chain recombines TRBV27 with TRBJ2-2, with TRBD2 identical over 9 bases. The CDR3 sequence: CASSDSGRGTGELFF. Written as DNA, the CDR3 is TGTGCCAGCAGTGATAGCGGGAGAGGTACCGGGGAGCTGTTTTTT.